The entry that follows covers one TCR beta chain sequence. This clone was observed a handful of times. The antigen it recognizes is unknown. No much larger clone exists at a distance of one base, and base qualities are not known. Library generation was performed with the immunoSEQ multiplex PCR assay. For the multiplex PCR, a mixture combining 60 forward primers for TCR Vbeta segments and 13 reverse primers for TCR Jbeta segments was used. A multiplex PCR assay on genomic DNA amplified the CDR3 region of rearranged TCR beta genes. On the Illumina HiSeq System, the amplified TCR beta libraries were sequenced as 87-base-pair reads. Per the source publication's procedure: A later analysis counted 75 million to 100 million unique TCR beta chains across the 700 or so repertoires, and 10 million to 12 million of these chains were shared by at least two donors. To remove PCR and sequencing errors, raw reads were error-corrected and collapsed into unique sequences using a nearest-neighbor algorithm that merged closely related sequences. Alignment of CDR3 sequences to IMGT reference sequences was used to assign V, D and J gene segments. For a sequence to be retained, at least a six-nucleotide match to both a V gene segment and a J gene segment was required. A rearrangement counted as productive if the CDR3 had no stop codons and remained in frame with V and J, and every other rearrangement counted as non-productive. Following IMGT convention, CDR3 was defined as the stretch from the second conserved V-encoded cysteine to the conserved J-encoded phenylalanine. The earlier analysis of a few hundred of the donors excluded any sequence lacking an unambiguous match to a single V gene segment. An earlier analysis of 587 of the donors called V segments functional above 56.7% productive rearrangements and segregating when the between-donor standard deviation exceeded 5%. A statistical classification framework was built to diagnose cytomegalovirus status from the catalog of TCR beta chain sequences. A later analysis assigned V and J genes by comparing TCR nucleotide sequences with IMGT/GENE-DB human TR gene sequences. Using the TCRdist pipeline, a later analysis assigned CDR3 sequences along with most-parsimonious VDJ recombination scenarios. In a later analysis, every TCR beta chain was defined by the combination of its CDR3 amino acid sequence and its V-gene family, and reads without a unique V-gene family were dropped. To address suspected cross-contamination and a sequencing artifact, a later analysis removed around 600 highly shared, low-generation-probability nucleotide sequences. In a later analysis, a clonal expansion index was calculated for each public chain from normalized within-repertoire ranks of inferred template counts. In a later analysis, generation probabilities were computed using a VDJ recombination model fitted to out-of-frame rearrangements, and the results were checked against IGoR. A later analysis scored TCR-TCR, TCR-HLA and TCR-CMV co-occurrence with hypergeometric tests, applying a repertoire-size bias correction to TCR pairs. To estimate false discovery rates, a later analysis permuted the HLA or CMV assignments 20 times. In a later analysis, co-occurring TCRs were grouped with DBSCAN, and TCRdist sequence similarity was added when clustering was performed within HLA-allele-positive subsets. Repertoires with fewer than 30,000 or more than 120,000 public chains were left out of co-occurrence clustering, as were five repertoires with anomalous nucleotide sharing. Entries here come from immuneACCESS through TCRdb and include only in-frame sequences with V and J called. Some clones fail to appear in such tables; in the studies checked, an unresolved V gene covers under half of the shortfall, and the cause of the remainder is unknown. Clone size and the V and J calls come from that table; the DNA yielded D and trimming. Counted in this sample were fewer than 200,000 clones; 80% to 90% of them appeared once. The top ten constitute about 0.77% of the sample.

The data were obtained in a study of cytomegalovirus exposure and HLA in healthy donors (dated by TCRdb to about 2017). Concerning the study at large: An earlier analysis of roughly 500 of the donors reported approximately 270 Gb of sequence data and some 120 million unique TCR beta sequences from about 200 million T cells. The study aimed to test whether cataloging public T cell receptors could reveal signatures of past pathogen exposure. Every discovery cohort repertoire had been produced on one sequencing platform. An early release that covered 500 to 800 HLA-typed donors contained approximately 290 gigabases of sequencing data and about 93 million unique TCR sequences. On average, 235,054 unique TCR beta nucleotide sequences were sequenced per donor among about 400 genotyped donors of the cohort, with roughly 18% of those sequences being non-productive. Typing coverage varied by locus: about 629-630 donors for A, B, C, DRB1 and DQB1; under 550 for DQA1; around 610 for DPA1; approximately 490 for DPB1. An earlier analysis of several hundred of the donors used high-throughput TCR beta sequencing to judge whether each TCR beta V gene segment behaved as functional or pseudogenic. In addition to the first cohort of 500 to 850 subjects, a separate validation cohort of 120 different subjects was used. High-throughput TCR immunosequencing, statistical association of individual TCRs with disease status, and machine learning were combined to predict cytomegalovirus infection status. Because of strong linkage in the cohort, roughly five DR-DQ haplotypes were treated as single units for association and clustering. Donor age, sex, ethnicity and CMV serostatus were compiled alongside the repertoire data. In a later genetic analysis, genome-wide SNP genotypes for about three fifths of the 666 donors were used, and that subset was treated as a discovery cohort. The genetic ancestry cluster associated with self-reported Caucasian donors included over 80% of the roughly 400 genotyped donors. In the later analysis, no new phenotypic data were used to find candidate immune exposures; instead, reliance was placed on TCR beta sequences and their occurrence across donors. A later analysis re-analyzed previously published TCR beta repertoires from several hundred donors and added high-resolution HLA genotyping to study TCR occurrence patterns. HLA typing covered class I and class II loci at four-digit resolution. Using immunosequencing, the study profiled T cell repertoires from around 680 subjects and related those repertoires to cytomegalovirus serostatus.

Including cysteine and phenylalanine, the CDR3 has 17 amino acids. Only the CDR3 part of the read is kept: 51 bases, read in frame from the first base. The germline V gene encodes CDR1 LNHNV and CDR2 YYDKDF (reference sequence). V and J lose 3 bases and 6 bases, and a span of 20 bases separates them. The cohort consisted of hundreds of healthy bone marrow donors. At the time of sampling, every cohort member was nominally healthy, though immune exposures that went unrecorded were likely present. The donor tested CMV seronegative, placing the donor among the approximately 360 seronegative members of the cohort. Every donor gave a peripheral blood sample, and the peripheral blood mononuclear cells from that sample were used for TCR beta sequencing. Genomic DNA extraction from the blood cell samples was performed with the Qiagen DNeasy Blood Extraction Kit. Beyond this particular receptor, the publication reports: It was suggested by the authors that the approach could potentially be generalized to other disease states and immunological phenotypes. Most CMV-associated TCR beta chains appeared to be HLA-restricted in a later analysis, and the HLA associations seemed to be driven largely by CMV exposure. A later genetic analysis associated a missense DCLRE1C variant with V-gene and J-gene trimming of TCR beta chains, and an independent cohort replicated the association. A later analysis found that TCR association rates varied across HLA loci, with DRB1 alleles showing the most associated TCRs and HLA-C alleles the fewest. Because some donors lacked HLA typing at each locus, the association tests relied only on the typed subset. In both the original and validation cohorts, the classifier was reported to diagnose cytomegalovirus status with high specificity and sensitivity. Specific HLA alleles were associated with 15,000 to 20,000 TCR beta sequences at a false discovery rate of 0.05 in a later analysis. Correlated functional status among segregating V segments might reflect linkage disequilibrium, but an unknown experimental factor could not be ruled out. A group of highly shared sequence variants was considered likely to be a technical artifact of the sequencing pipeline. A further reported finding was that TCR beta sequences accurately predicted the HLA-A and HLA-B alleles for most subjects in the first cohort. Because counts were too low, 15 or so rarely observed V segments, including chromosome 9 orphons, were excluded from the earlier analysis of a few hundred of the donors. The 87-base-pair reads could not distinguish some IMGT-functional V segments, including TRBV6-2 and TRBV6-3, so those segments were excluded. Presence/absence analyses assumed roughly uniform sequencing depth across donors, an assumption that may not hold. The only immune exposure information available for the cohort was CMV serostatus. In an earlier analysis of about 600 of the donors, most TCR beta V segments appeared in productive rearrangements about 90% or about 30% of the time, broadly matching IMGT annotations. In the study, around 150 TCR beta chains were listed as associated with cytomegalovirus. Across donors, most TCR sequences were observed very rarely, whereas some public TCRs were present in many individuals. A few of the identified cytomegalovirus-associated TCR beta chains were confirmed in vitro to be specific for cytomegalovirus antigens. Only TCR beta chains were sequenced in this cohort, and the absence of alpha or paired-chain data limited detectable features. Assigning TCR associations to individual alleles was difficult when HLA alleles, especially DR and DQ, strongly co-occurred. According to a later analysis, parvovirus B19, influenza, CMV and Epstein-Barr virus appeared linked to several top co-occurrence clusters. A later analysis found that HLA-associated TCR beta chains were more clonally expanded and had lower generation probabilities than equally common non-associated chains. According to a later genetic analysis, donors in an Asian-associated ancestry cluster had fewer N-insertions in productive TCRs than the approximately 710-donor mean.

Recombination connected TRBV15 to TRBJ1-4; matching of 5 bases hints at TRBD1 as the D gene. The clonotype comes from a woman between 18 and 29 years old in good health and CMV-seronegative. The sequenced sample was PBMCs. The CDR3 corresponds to CATSSFPEVGGDEKLFF. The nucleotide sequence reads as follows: TGTGCCACCAGCAGTTTTCCCGAGGTGGGGGGGGATGAAAAACTGTTTTTT.